This is a list of T cell receptor beta chains from one sample in a study of CD8 T cells in ankylosing spondylitis. One entry per CDR3 protein results from TCRdb running MiXCR on the 5' RACE reads. This sample carries about 360,000 distinct CDR3 sequences, 14% to 15% of them seen once, and the ten largest clones take 0.95% to 1.4%. Sequenced input: blood, either unsorted or a sorted T cell fraction (not recorded which). The receptors stem from a male donor with ankylosing spondylitis or in good health (not recorded which). Both conserved end residues are part of each CDR3. A D gene is named only where the DNA matches it firmly. Some rows have no size entry. The others give once, few or many, or a class for an expanded clone.

v_gene: TRBV12-3/TRBV12-4; j_gene: TRBJ1-2; abundance: -; d_gene: -; CDR3nt: TGTGCCAGCAGTTTTCAGGGTTATGGCTACACCTTC; CDR3aa: CASSFQGYGYTF
v_gene: TRBV6-1; j_gene: TRBJ2-3; abundance: -; d_gene: -; CDR3nt: TGTGCCAGCAGTGTCACAGCGACAGATACGCAGTATTTT; CDR3aa: CASSVTATDTQYF
v_gene: TRBV4-1; j_gene: TRBJ2-2; abundance: few; d_gene: -; CDR3nt: TGCGCCAGCAGCCAAGATCGGAGGTGGAAGACCGGGGAGCTGTTTTTT; CDR3aa: CASSQDRRWKTGELFF
v_gene: TRBV3-1; j_gene: TRBJ2-2; abundance: few; d_gene: -; CDR3nt: TGTGCCAGCAGCCAACCGATCGGGGAGCTGTTTTTT; CDR3aa: CASSQPIGELFF
v_gene: TRBV12-3/TRBV12-4; j_gene: TRBJ1-1; abundance: few; d_gene: -; CDR3nt: TGTGCCAGCAGCTCTCGGTGGGGGGACACTGAAGCTTTCTTT; CDR3aa: CASSSRWGDTEAFF
v_gene: TRBV4-1; j_gene: TRBJ1-1; abundance: few; d_gene: TRBD1; CDR3nt: TGCGCCAGCAGCCAGGTGGACAGGGGTTACACTGAAGCTTTCTTT; CDR3aa: CASSQVDRGYTEAFF
v_gene: TRBV4-1; j_gene: TRBJ2-3; abundance: -; d_gene: -; CDR3nt: TGCGCCAGCAGAAGAACAGACTTTAGAGATACGCAGTATTTT; CDR3aa: CASRRTDFRDTQYF
v_gene: TRBV7-9; j_gene: TRBJ2-5; abundance: -; d_gene: -; CDR3nt: TGTGCCAGCAGTCAAGGGCCGAAAGACCAAGAGACCCAGTACTTC; CDR3aa: CASSQGPKDQETQYF
v_gene: TRBV11-3; j_gene: TRBJ2-2; abundance: few; d_gene: TRBD2; CDR3nt: TGTGCCAGCACCCGGGACTATAGGGGAACCGGGGAGCTGTTTTTT; CDR3aa: CASTRDYRGTGELFF
v_gene: TRBV4-1; j_gene: TRBJ2-3; abundance: few; d_gene: -; CDR3nt: TGCGCCAGCAGCCGACAGGTGCGCACAGATACGCAGTATTTT; CDR3aa: CASSRQVRTDTQYF
v_gene: TRBV3-1; j_gene: TRBJ2-5; abundance: few; d_gene: -; CDR3nt: TGTGCCAGCAGCCAAGACGCTAGCGAGGGTGAGACCCAGTACTTC; CDR3aa: CASSQDASEGETQYF
v_gene: TRBV5-1; j_gene: TRBJ1-4; abundance: -; d_gene: -; CDR3nt: TGCGCCAGCAGCTTTTCAGGGGCTCGAGGTGAAAAACTGTTTTTT; CDR3aa: CASSFSGARGEKLFF
v_gene: TRBV5-1; j_gene: TRBJ2-2; abundance: -; d_gene: -; CDR3nt: TGCGCCAGCAGCTCTGTCTCATTTGGCGGGGAGCTGTTTTTT; CDR3aa: CASSSVSFGGELFF
v_gene: TRBV20-1; j_gene: TRBJ2-4; abundance: few; d_gene: -; CDR3nt: TGCAGTGCTGGCAGGGAAAAAAACATTCAGTACTTC; CDR3aa: CSAGREKNIQYF
v_gene: TRBV5-5; j_gene: TRBJ2-3; abundance: many; d_gene: -; CDR3nt: TGTGCCAGCAGTTTGACAGTTTCCCGCACAGATACGCAGTATTTT; CDR3aa: CASSLTVSRTDTQYF
v_gene: TRBV19; j_gene: TRBJ1-2; abundance: few; d_gene: TRBD1; CDR3nt: TGTGCCAGTGTTAGACAGGGTAACAACTATGGCTACACCTTC; CDR3aa: CASVRQGNNYGYTF